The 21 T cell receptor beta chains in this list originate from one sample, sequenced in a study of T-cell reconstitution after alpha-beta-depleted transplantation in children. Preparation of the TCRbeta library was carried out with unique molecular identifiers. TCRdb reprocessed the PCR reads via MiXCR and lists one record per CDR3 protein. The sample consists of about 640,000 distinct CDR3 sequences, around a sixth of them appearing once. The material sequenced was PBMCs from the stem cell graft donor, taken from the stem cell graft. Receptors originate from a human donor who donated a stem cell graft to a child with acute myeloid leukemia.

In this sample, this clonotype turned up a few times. The CDR3 protein is CSASPARVTTEAFF. DNA of the CDR3: TGCAGTGCTAGCCCGGCGAGGGTGACCACTGAAGCTTTCTTT. The rearrangement uses TRBV20-1 and TRBJ1-1; unclear D gene. The V gene's germline CDR1 is DFQATT and CDR2 SNEGSKA (reference sequence). V was trimmed by 3 bases and J by 4 bases, leaving 15 bases between them. This CDR3 contains 14 residues.

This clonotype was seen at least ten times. The CDR3 loop reads CSAQTSGGASQYF. As DNA, the CDR3 is TGCAGTGCGCAGACTAGCGGGGGGGCATCCCAGTACTTC. The J gene is TRBJ2-5, the V gene TRBV20-1; 14 bases line up with TRBD2. The CDR3 spans 13 residues. Germline CDR1 DFQATT, CDR2 SNEGSKA (reference sequence). The J segment lost 9 bases and the V segment lost 6 bases, leaving 6 bases of the junction unmatched.

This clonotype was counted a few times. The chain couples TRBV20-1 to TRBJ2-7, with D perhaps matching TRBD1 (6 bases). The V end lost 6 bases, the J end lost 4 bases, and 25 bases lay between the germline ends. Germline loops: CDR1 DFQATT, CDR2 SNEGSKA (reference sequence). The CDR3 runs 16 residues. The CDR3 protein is CSAEGLPGDPSYEQYF. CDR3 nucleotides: TGCAGTGCCGAGGGCCTACCAGGGGACCCCTCTTACGAGCAGTACTTC.

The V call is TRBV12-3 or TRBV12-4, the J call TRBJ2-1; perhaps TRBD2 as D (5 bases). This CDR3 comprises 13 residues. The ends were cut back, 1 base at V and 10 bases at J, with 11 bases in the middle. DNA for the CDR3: TGTGCCAGCAGTTTAGGACTACCATCCGAGCAGTTCTTC. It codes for CASSLGLPSEQFF.

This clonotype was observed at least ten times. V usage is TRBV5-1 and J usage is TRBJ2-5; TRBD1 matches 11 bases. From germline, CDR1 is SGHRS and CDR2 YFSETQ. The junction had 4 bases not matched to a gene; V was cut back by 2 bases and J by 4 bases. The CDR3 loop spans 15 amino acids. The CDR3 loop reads CASSFGTGGTETQYF. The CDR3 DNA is TGCGCCAGCAGCTTCGGGACAGGGGGTACAGAGACCCAGTACTTC.

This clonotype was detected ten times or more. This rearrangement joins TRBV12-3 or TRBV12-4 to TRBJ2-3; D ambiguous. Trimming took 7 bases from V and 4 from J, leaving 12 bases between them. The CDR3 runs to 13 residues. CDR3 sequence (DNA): TGTGCCAGCAAGTCCGACGTAGCAGATACGCAGTATTTT. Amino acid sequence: CASKSDVADTQYF.

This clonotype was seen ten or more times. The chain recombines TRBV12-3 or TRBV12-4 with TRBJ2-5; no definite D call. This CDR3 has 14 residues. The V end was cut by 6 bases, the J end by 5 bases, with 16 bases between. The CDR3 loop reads CASRGTRSGETQYF. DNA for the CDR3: TGTGCCAGCAGGGGCACACGGTCCGGGGAGACCCAGTACTTC.

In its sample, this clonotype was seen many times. The CDR3 DNA follows: TGTGCCAGCAGCTTGACCGGGACAGTCTATGGCTACACCTTC. It encodes CASSLTGTVYGYTF. This chain links TRBV5-6 with TRBJ1-2, with 7 positions matching TRBD1. The CDR3 sequence is 14 residues long. The germline CDR1 and CDR2 sequences are SGHDT and YYEEEE. V was clipped by 1 base and J by 4 bases; unmatched bases: 4.

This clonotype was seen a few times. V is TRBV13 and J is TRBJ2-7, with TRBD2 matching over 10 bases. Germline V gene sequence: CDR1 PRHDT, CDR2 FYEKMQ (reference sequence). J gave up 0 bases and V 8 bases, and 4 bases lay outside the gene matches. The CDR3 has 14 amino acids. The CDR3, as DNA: TGTGCCAGCGGCCAGCGGGGGGGCTCCTACGAGCAGTACTTC. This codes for CASGQRGGSYEQYF.

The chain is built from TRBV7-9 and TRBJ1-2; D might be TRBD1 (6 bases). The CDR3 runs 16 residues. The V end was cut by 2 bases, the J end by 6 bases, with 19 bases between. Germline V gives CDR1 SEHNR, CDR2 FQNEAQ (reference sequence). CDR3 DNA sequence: TGTGCCAGCAGCTTAAGCCTACAGGGTATCTCTGATGGCTACACCTTC. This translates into CASSLSLQGISDGYTF.

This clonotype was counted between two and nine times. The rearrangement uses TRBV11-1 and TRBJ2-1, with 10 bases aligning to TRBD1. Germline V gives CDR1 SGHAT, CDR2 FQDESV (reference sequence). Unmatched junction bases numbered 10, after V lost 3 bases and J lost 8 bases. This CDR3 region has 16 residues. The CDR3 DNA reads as TGTGCCAGCAGCTTTTTGGGACAGGGGTATAGAGATGAGCAGTTCTTC. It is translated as CASSFLGQGYRDEQFF.

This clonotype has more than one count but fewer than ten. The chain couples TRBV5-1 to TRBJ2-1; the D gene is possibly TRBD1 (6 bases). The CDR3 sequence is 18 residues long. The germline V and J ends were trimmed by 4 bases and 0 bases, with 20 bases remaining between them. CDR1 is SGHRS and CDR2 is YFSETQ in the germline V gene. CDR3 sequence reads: CASSLPWGPDSSYNEQFF. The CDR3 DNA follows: TGCGCCAGCAGCCTCCCCTGGGGGCCCGACAGCTCCTACAATGAGCAGTTCTTC.

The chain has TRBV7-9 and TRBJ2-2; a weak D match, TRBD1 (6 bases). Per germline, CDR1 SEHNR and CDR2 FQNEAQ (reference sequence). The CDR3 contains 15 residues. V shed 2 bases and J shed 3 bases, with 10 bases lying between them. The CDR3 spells CASSLTRGDTGELFF. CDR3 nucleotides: TGTGCCAGCAGCTTAACCAGGGGCGACACCGGGGAGCTGTTTTTT.

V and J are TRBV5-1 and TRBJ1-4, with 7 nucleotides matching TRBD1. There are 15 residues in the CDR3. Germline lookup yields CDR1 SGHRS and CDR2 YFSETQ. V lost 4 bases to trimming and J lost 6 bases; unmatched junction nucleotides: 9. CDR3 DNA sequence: TGCGCCAGCAGCGCCCGACAGGGCAGGGATGAAAAACTGTTTTTT. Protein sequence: CASSARQGRDEKLFF.

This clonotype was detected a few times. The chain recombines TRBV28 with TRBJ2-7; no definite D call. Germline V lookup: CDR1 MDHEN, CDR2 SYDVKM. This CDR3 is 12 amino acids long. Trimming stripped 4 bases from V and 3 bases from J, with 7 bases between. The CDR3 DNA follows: TGTGCCAGCAGTTCAGCTCGCTACGAGCAGTACGTC. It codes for CASSSARYEQYV.

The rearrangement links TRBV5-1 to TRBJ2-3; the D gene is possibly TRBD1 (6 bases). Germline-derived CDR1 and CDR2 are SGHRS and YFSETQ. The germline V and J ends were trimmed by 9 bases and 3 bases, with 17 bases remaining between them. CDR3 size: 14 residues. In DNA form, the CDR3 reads TGCGCCACAAAGGGGGTTTCTGGAACAGATACGCAGTATTTT. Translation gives CATKGVSGTDTQYF.

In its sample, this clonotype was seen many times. Written as DNA, the CDR3 is TGTGCCAGCAGTTTGACTACTTTTGGCACAGATACGCAGTATTTT. As protein: CASSLTTFGTDTQYF. The chain combines TRBV5-5 with TRBJ2-3; the D gene is possibly TRBD2 (5 bases). CDR1 is SGHKS and CDR2 is YYEKEE in the germline V gene (reference sequence). This CDR3 comprises 15 residues. The ends were cut back, 5 bases at V and 1 base at J, with 14 bases in the middle.

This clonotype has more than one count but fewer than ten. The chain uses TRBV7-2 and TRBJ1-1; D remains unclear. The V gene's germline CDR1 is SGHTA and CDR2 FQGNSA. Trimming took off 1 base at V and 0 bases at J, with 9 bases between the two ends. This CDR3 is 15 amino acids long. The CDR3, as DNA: TGTGCCAGCAGCTTAGAGGGCAGAGTGAACACTGAAGCTTTCTTT. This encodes CASSLEGRVNTEAFF.

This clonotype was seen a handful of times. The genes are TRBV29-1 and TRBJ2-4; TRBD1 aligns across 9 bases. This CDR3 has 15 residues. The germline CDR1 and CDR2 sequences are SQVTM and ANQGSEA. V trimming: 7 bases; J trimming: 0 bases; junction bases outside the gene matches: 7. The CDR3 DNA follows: TGCAGCGCAAAACTGGACAGGGGAGCCAAAAACATTCAGTACTTC. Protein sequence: CSAKLDRGAKNIQYF.

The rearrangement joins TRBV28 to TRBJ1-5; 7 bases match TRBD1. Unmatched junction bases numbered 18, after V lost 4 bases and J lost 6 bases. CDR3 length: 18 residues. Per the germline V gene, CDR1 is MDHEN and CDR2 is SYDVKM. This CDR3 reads CASSSTQRQGGVGQPQHF. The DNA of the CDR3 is TGTGCCAGCAGTTCCACCCAACGACAGGGCGGTGTCGGTCAGCCCCAGCATTTT.

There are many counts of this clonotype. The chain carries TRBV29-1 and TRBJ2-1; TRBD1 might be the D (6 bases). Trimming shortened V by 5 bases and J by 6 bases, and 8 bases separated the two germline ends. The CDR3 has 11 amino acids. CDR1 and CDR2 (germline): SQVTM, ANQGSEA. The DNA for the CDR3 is TGCAGCGTTAAACAGGGCAATGAGCAGTTCTTC. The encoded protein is CSVKQGNEQFF.